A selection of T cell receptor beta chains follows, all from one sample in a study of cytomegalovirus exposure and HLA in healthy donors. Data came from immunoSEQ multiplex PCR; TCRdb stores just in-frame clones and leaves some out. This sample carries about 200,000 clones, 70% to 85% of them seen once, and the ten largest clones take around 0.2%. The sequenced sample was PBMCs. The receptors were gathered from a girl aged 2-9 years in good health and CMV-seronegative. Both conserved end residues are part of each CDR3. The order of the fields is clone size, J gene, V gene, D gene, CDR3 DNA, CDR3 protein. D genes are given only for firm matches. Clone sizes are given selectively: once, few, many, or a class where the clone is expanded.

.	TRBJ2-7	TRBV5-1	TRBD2	TGCGCCAGCAGCACCATAGCGGGGGGCTCCTACGAGCAGTACTTC	CASSTIAGGSYEQYF
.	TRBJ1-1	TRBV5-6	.	TGTGCCAGCAGCAGCGGGGACACTGAAGCTTTCTTT	CASSSGDTEAFF
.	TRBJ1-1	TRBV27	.	TGTGCCAGCAGTTTATACCAAACACCAAATAAATTAGGGGGAAGGGGCACTGAAGCTTTCTTT	CASSLYQTPNKLGGRGTEAFF
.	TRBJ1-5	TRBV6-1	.	TGTGCCACCGCTACAGGCCGGAATCAGCCCCAGCATTTT	CATATGRNQPQHF
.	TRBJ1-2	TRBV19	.	TGTGCCAGTACAACAGCGGACAACTATGGCTACACCTTC	CASTTADNYGYTF
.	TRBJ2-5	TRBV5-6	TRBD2	TGTGCCAGCAGCCGGGAGGGCGGGACACCTACTCAAGAGACCCAGTACTTC	CASSREGGTPTQETQYF
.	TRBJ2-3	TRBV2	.	TGTGCCAGCAGTGCAGGGGTCCCAGATACGCAGTATTTT	CASSAGVPDTQYF
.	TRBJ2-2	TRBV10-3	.	TGTGCCATCGGTAGGGGAGGCGCCACCGGGGAGCTGTTTTTT	CAIGRGGATGELFF
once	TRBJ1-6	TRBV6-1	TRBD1	TGTGCCAGCAGTGAAGAAAGGGGGCAACAAGTTAGGACCCTCCACTTT	CASSEERGQQVRTLHF
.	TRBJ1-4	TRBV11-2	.	TGTGCCAGCAGCTTAACCATTGACAGAATCTCTTTT	CASSLTIDRISF
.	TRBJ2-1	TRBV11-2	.	TGTGCCAGCAGCGGGGCCTTGTACAATGAGCAGTTCTTC	CASSGALYNEQFF
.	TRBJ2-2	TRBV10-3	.	TGTGCCATCAGTCAAGTTACAGGAGGGCTCAACACCGGGGAGCTGTTTTTT	CAISQVTGGLNTGELFF
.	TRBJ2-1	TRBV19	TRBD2	TGTGCCAGCCGGCCACTAGCGGGAGATTACAATGAGCAGTTCTTC	CASRPLAGDYNEQFF
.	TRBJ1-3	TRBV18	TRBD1	TGTGCCAGCTCACGGGACAGGGAAACACACTCCATATATTTT	CASSRDRETHSIYF
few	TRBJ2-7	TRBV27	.	TGTGCCAGCAGCCCACGGAGCAGCTCCTACGAGCAGTACTTC	CASSPRSSSYEQYF
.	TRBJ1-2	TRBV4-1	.	TGCGCCAGCAGCCAAGCAGGGCCCTATGGCTACACCTTC	CASSQAGPYGYTF
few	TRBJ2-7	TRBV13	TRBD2	TGTGCCAGCAGCGGAGGGGTCCCTAGCGGGGGGACTTCCTACGAGCAGTACTTC	CASSGGVPSGGTSYEQYF
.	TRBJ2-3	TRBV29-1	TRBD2	TGCAGCGTTGAAGGGTCGGGGGGATACACAGATACGCAGTATTTT	CSVEGSGGYTDTQYF
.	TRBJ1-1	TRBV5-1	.	TGCGCCAGCAGCTTGGCTTTAAGGTCGGGGTCGGACACTGAAGCTTTCTTT	CASSLALRSGSDTEAFF
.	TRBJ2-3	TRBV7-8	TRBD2	TGTGCCAGCAGCCCTGGACTAGGCGTGGCAGTGAAGAATACGCAGTATTTT	CASSPGLGVAVKNTQYF
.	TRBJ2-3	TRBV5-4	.	TGTGCCAGCAGCTTGGCCGTCGCAGATACGCAGTATTTT	CASSLAVADTQYF
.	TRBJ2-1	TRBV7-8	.	TGTGCCAGCAGCCTCTACGGGACTGTTAGCTCCTACAATGAGCAGTTCTTC	CASSLYGTVSSYNEQFF
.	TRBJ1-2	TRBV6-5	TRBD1	TGTGCCAGCAGTTACGGACAGGCGATGAGAGATGGCTACACCTTC	CASSYGQAMRDGYTF
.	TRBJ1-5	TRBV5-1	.	TGCGCCAGCAGCTTGGCGGGGGGAAGCAATCAGCCCCAGCATTTT	CASSLAGGSNQPQHF
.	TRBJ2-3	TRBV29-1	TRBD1	TGCAGCGTAGGGACAGGGGCCGATACGCAGTATTTT	CSVGTGADTQYF
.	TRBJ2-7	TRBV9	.	TGTGCCAGCTTATCCGCTTCAGGGGATGGGGGACCAGCTGTGAAGGTCTACGAGCAGTACTTC	CASLSASGDGGPAVKVYEQYF
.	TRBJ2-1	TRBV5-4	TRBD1	TGTGCCAGCAGCCCTGTGGGGGGACAGGGGGGGTGGTATGAGCAGTTCTTC	CASSPVGGQGGWYEQFF
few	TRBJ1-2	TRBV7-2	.	TGTGCCAGCAGCCTGACAGTGCGGGGCTATGGCTACACCTTC	CASSLTVRGYGYTF
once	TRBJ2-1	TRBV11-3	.	TGTGCCAGCAGCTCGGCGACTAGCTCCTACAATGAGCAGTTCTTC	CASSSATSSYNEQFF
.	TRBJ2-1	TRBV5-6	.	TGTGCCAGCAGCTGGGGACTCCTGGGTGAGCAGTTCTTC	CASSWGLLGEQFF
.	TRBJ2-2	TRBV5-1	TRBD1	TGCGCCAGCAGCTACTACAGGGGTGACACCGGGGAGCTGTTTTTT	CASSYYRGDTGELFF
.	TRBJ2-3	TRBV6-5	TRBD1	TGTGCCAGCAGTTACCGGGGACAGGAACAAGATACGCAGTATTTT	CASSYRGQEQDTQYF
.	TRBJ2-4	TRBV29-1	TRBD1	TGCAGCGTTAGACAGGGGGCACAAAACATTCAGTACTTC	CSVRQGAQNIQYF
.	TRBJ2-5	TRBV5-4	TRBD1	TGTGCCAGCAGCCCGGACAGGGGGCCGACCCAGTACTTC	CASSPDRGPTQYF
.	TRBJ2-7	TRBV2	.	TGTGCCAGCAGGCTGAGCACAGAGGGAAGCTCCTACGAGCAGTACTTC	CASRLSTEGSSYEQYF
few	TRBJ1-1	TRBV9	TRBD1	TGTGCCAGCAGCGTGGGACAGGGGAACACTGAAGCTTTCTTT	CASSVGQGNTEAFF
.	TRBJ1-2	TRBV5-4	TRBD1	TGTGCCAGCAGCTTGGGAGGGGGTTCGACAGGGGGACGTTATGGCTACACCTTC	CASSLGGGSTGGRYGYTF
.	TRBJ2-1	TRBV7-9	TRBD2	TGTGCCAGCAGCCCAGTGGGAGGCGGGAGTACTAGGAATGAGCAGTTCTTC	CASSPVGGGSTRNEQFF
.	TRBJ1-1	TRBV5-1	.	TGCGCCAGCAGCTTGGGGTCGGTGAACACTGAAGCTTTCTTT	CASSLGSVNTEAFF
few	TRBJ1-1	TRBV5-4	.	TGTGCCAGCAGCTACCTGGACAGATTGAACACTGAAGCTTTCTTT	CASSYLDRLNTEAFF
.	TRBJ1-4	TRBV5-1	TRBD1	TGCGCCAGCAGCTCAGACAGGGGCAATGAAAAACTGTTTTTT	CASSSDRGNEKLFF
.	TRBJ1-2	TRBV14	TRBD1	TGTGCCAGCAGCACCAACAGGGGGCGCGGATATGGCTACACCTTC	CASSTNRGRGYGYTF
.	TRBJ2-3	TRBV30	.	TGTGCCTCCCTCGCGGCCCCAGATACGCAGTATTTT	CASLAAPDTQYF